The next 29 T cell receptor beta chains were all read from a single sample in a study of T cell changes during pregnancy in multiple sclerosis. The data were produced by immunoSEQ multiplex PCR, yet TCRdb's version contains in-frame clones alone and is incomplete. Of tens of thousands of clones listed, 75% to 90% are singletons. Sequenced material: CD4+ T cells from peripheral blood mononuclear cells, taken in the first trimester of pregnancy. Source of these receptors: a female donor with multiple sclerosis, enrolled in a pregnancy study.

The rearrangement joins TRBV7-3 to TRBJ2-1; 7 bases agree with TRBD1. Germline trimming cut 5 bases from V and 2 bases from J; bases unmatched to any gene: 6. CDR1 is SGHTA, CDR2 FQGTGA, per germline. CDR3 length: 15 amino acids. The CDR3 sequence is CASSPTGTTYNEQFF. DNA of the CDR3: TGTGCCAGCAGCCCGACAGGGACGACCTACAATGAGCAGTTCTTC.

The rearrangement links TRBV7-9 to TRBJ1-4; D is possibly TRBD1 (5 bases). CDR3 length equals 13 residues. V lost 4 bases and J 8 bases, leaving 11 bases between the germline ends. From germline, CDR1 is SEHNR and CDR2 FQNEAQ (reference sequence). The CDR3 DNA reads TGTGCCAGCAGCTCTACAGGTGGGGAAAAACTGTTTTTT. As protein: CASSSTGGEKLFF.

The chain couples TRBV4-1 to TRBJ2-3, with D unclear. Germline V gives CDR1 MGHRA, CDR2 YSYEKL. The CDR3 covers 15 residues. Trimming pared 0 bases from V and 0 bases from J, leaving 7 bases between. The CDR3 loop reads CASSQEEQSTDTQYF. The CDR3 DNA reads TGCGCCAGCAGCCAAGAGGAACAGAGCACAGATACGCAGTATTTT.

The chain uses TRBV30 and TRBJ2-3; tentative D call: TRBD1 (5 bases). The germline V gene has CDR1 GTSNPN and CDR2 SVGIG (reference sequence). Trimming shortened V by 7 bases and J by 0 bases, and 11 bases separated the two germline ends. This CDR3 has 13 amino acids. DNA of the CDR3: TGTGCCTCCAGGGTAACAAGCACAGATACGCAGTATTTT. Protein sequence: CASRVTSTDTQYF.

As DNA, the CDR3 is TGCGCCAGCAGCCAAAATCCGGGACTAGCGGGAGTCGGGAGCACCGGGGAGCTGTTTTTT. As protein: CASSQNPGLAGVGSTGELFF. This chain connects TRBV4-1 to TRBJ2-2; TRBD2 aligns across 14 bases. Germline lookup yields CDR1 MGHRA and CDR2 YSYEKL. This CDR3 region has 20 residues. V lost 2 bases to trimming and J lost 4 bases; unmatched junction nucleotides: 12.

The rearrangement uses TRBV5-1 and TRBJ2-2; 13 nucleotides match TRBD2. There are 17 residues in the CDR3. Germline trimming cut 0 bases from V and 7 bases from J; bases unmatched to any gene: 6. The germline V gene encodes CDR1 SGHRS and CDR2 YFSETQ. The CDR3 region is CASSLGTSGRVIGELFF. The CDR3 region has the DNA TGCGCCAGCAGCTTGGGGACTAGCGGGAGAGTAATCGGGGAGCTGTTTTTT.

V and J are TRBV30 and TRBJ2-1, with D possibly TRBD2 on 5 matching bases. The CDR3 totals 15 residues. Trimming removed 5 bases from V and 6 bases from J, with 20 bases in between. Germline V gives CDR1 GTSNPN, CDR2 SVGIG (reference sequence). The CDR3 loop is CAWAKGGYIINEQFF. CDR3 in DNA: TGTGCCTGGGCCAAGGGCGGGTATATTATCAATGAGCAGTTCTTC.

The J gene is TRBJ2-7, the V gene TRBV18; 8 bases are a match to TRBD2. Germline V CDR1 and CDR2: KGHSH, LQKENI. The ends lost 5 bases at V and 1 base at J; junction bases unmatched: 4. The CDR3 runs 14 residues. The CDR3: CASSSGLESYEQYF. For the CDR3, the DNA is TGTGCCAGCTCATCGGGACTAGAATCCTACGAGCAGTACTTC.

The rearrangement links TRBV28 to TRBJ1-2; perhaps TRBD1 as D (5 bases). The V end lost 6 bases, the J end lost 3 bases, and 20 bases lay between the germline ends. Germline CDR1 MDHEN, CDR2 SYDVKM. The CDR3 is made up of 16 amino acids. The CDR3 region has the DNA TGTGCCAGCAGATCCAACCGACAGTCTCTATACTATGGCTACACCTTC. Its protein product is CASRSNRQSLYYGYTF.

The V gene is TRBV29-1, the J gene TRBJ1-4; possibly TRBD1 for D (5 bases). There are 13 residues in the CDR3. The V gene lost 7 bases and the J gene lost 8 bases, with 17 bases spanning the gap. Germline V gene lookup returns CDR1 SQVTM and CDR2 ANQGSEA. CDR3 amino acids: CSALGGGSEKLFF. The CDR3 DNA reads TGCAGCGCCCTTGGGGGAGGTTCGGAAAAACTGTTTTTT.

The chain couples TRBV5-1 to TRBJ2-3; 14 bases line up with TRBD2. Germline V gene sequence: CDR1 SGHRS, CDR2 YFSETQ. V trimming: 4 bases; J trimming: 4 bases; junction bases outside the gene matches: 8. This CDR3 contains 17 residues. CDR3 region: CASSPGLAGGYSDTQYF. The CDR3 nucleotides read TGCGCCAGCAGCCCTGGACTAGCGGGAGGATACTCAGATACGCAGTATTTT. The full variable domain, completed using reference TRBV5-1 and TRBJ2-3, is KAGVTQTPRYLIKTRGQQVTLSCSPISGHRSVSWYQQTPGQGLQFLFEYFSETQRNKGNFPGRFSGRQFSNSRSEMNVSTLELGDSALYLCASSPGLAGGYSDTQYFGPGTRLTVL.

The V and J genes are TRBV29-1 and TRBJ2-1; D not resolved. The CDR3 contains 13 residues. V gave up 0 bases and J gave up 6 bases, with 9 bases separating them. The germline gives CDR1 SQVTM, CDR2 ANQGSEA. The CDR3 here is CSVEDDKSNEQFF. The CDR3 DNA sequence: TGCAGCGTTGAAGATGACAAGTCCAATGAGCAGTTCTTC.

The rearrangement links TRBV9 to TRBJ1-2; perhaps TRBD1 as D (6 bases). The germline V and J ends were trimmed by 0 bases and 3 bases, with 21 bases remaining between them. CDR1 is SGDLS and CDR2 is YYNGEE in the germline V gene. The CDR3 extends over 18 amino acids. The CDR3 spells CASSVEARSRGYHYGYTF. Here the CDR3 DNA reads TGTGCCAGCAGCGTAGAGGCAAGGAGTAGGGGGTACCACTATGGCTACACCTTC.

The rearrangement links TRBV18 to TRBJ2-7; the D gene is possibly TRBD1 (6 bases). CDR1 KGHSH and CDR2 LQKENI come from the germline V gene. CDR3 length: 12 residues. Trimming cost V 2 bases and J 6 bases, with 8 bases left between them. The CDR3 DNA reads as TGTGCCAGCTCACCAAGACAGGCCGAGCAGTACTTC. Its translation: CASSPRQAEQYF.

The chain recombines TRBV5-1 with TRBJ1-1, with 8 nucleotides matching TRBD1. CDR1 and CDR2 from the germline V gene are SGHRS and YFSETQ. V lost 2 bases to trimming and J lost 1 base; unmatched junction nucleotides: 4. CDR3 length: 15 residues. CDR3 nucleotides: TGCGCCAGCAGCTTAAGGACAGGGAAGAACACTGAAGCTTTCTTT. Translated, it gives CASSLRTGKNTEAFF.

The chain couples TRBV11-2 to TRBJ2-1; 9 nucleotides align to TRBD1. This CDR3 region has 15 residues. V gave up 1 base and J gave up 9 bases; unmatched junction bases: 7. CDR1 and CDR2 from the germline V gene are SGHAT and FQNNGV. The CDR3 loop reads CASSLGDRASGEQFF. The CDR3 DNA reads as TGTGCCAGCAGCTTAGGGGACAGGGCGTCGGGTGAGCAGTTCTTC.

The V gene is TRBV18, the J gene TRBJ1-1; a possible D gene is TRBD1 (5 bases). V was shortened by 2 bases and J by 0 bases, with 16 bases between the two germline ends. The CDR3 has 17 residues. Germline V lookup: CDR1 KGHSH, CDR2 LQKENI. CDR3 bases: TGTGCCAGCTCACCAACGCAGGGAGGTTTAATGAACACTGAAGCTTTCTTT. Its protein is CASSPTQGGLMNTEAFF.

This CDR3 is CASSRGPLHEQYF. CDR3 coding DNA: TGTGCCTCCAGCCGGGGTCCCCTCCACGAGCAGTACTTC. The J gene is TRBJ2-7, the V gene TRBV25-1; the D gene is possibly TRBD2 (5 bases). Trimming pared 11 bases from V and 5 bases from J, leaving 19 bases between. The CDR3 covers 13 residues. Per germline, CDR1 MGHDK and CDR2 SYGVNS.

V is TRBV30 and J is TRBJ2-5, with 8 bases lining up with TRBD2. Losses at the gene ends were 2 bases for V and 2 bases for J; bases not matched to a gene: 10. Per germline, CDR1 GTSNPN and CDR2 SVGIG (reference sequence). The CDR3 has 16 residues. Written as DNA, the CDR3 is TGTGCCTGGAGTCTAACGGGAGGGCCCTTACAAGAGACCCAGTACTTC. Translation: CAWSLTGGPLQETQYF.

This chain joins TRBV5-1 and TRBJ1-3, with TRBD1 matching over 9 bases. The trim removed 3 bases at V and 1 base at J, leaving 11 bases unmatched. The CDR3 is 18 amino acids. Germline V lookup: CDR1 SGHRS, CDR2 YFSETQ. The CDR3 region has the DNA TGCGCCAGCAGCTCGAATTACGGACAGGGGCTTTCTGGAAACACCATATATTTT. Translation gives CASSSNYGQGLSGNTIYF.

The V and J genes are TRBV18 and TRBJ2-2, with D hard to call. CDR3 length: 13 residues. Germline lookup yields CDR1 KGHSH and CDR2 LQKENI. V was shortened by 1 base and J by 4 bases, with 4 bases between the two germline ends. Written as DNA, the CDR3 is TGTGCCAGCTCACCACGCGGCACCGGGGAGCTGTTTTTT. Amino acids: CASSPRGTGELFF. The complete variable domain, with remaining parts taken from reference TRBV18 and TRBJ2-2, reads NAGVMQNPRHLVRRRGQEARLRCSPMKGHSHVYWYRQLPEEGLKFMVYLQKENIIDESGMPKERFSAEFPKEGPSILRIQQVVRGDSAAYFCASSPRGTGELFFGEGSRLTVL.

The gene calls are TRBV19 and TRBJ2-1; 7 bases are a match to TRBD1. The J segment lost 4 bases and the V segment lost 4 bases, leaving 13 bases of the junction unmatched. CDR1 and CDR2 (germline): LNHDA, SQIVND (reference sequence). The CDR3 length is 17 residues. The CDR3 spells CASSKGAGTSRYNEQFF. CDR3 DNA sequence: TGTGCCAGTAGTAAGGGGGCAGGAACAAGCCGATACAATGAGCAGTTCTTC.

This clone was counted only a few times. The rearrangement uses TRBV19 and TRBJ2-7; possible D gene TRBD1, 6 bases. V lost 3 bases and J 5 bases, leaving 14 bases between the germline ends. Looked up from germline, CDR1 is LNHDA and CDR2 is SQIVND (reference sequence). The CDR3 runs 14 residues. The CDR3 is CASSMYRDPNEQYF. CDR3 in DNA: TGTGCCAGTAGTATGTACAGGGATCCCAACGAGCAGTACTTC.

CDR3 DNA: TGTGCCAGCAGTGCCAAACCCTCTACCTACAATGAGCAGTTCTTC. It codes for CASSAKPSTYNEQFF. The chain couples TRBV2 to TRBJ2-1; D is ambiguous. Trimming cost V 4 bases and J 2 bases, with 12 bases left between them. The CDR3 runs 15 residues. Germline CDR1 is SNHLY and CDR2 is FYNNEI.

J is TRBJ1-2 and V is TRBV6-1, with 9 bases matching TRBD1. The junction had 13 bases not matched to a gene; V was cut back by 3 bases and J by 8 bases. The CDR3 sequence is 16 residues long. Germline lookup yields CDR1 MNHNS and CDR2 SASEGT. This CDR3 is CASSDNSPGQGRGYTF. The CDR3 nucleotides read TGTGCCAGCAGTGACAACTCCCCGGGACAGGGCCGCGGCTACACCTTC.

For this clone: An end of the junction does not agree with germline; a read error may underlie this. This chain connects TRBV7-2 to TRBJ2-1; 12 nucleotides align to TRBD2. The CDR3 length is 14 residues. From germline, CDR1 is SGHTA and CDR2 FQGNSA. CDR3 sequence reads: CASSLEWLAGGPIF. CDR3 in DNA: TGTGCCAGCAGCTTAGAATGGCTAGCGGGAGGGCCTATCTTC. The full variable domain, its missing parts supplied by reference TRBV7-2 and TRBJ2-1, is GAGVSQSPSNKVTEKGKDVELRCDPISGHTALYWYRQSLGQGLEFLIYFQGNSAPDKSGLPSDRFSAERTGGSVSTLTIQRTQQEDSAVYLCASSLEWLAGGPIFGPGTRLTVL.

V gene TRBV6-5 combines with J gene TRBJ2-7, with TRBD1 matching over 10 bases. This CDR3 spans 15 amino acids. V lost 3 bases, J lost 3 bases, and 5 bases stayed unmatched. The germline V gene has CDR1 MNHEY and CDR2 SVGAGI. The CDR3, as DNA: TGTGCCAGCAGTTATAGAGACAGGGGGCACTACGAGCAGTACTTC. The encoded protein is CASSYRDRGHYEQYF.

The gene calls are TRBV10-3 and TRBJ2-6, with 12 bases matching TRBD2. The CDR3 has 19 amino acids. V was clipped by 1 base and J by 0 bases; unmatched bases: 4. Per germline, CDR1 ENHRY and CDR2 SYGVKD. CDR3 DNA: TGTGCCATCAGTGAGTGGGGACTAGCGGGCCTCTCTGGGGCCAACGTCCTGACTTTC. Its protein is CAISEWGLAGLSGANVLTF.

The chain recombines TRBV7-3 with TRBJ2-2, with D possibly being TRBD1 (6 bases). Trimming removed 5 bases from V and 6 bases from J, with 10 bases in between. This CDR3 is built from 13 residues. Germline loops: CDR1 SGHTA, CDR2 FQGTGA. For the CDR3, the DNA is TGTGCCAGCAGCCCCAGGGGACCCGGGGAGCTGTTTTTT. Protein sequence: CASSPRGPGELFF.